Shown below are 30 T cell receptor beta chains from a single sample sequenced in a study of CXCR3-negative and CXCR3-positive naive CD8 T cells. Study observations and caveats: More hydrophobic TRB CDR3s were found in CXCR3-positive naive cells than in CXCR3-negative naive cells.

No cognate antigen is known for these TCRs. Through 5' RACE with UMI labels, the TRB cDNA libraries were prepared. For each CDR3 protein, TCRdb gives one entry from its re-call of the 5' RACE reads, without DNA. This table holds roughly 130,000 distinct CDR3 sequences. The sequencing sample was made of naive CXCR3+ CD8+ T cells from blood. Indicated subset: CD45RO-CCR7+CD27+CD95- naive CD8+ T cells expressing CXCR3 (TNR3+). The receptors originated from a human donor in good health. Some clones in this sample may be carry-over from other donors' samples.

The V call is TRBV19, the J call TRBJ2-1; TCRdb returns TRBD1, unconfirmable since there is no DNA. Germline values: CDR1 LNHDA, CDR2 SQIVND (reference sequence). CDR3 length: 12 residues. The CDR3 region is CASSPGRYEQFF.

CDR3 sequence: CASSSPRVTAQPQHF. The rearrangement uses TRBV28 and TRBJ1-5; TCRdb proposes TRBD1, but this gene call is untestable without DNA. Germline values: CDR1 MDHEN, CDR2 SYDVKM. CDR3 length: 15 amino acids.

This rearrangement joins TRBV7-9 to TRBJ2-7. The CDR3 covers 13 residues. CDR1 and CDR2 (germline): SEHNR, FQNEAQ (reference sequence). The chain's CDR3 is CASSLEDRNEQYF.

The chain recombines TRBV29-1 with TRBJ2-1. The CDR3 sequence is 14 residues long. Germline V CDR1 and CDR2: SQVTM, ANQGSEA. CDR3 sequence reads: CSVPARRQRNEQFF.

The V call is TRBV28, the J call TRBJ2-5; TCRdb outputs TRBD2, but without DNA this stays unchecked. CDR1 and CDR2 (germline): MDHEN, SYDVKM. There are 13 residues in the CDR3. CDR3 region: CASSQTSGRAQYF.

J is TRBJ2-1 and V is TRBV2; as DNA is missing, the TRBD2 call by TCRdb cannot be tested. Germline lookup yields CDR1 SNHLY and CDR2 FYNNEI. The CDR3 is 16 residues long. The CDR3 protein is CASSTGYGGKGNEQFF.

The chain carries TRBV7-8 and TRBJ1-2. There are 13 residues in the CDR3. Germline V CDR1 and CDR2: SGHVS, FQNEAQ. The CDR3 reads CASSEGFDYGYTF.

V usage is TRBV5-6 and J usage is TRBJ2-3; TCRdb names TRBD2, which stays unverified in the absence of DNA. Germline CDR1 is SGHDT and CDR2 is YYEEEE. This CDR3 contains 12 residues. CDR3: CASSWVAGTQYF.

The chain has TRBV7-7 and TRBJ1-3; TCRdb picks TRBD1, but there is no DNA to check that call. The V gene's germline CDR1 is SSHAT and CDR2 FNYEAQ (reference sequence). The CDR3 length is 19 residues. The CDR3 here is CASSESPGGDRTSGNTIYF.

The V gene is TRBV7-9, the J gene TRBJ1-1. The CDR3 consists of 14 residues. Germline V gene lookup returns CDR1 SEHNR and CDR2 FQNEAQ (reference sequence). This chain's CDR3 is CASSLGRLNTEAFF. The full variable domain, in which reference TRBV7-9 and TRBJ1-1 provide the parts outside the CDR3, is DTGVSQNPRHKITKRGQNVTFRCDPISEHNRLYWYRQTLGQGPEFLTYFQNEAQLEKSRLLSDRFSAERPKGSFSTLEIQRTEQGDSAMYLCASSLGRLNTEAFFGQGTRLTVV.

This chain links TRBV5-1 with TRBJ2-2. This CDR3 has 14 residues. CDR1 is SGHRS and CDR2 is YFSETQ in the germline V gene. The chain's CDR3 is CASSPYLTTGELFF. Full variable domain (missing parts from reference TRBV5-1 and TRBJ2-2): KAGVTQTPRYLIKTRGQQVTLSCSPISGHRSVSWYQQTPGQGLQFLFEYFSETQRNKGNFPGRFSGRQFSNSRSEMNVSTLELGDSALYLCASSPYLTTGELFFGEGSRLTVL.

The chain couples TRBV21-1 to TRBJ1-1; TCRdb lists TRBD1, though no DNA is available to test this call. TRBV21-1 is a recognized pseudogene. The CDR3 totals 16 residues. This chain's CDR3 is CASSIRKDRGDTEAFF.

V and J are TRBV13 and TRBJ2-7. CDR1 is PRHDT and CDR2 is FYEKMQ in the germline V gene (reference sequence). The CDR3 loop spans 13 amino acids. The CDR3 region is CASSLGRQNEQYF.

This chain uses TRBV20-1 with TRBJ2-7. Germline CDR1 reads DFQATT; CDR2 reads SNEGSKA (reference sequence). The CDR3 is 13 amino acids. The CDR3 here is CSARDTSPIEQYF.

V is TRBV7-9 and J is TRBJ2-3. The CDR3 runs to 16 residues. Germline assignment: CDR1 SEHNR and CDR2 FQNEAQ (reference sequence). CDR3 residues: CASSLSVSATTDTQYF. The entire variable domain, with the rest obtained from reference TRBV7-9 and TRBJ2-3, is as follows: DTGVSQNPRHKITKRGQNVTFRCDPISEHNRLYWYRQTLGQGPEFLTYFQNEAQLEKSRLLSDRFSAERPKGSFSTLEIQRTEQGDSAMYLCASSLSVSATTDTQYFGPGTRLTVL.

The V and J genes are TRBV18 and TRBJ2-6; TCRdb selects TRBD1, and the lack of DNA leaves this call unchecked. This CDR3 comprises 16 residues. Germline lookup yields CDR1 KGHSH and CDR2 LQKENI. This CDR3 is CASSPPPGRGANVLTF.

The chain links TRBV20-1 to TRBJ2-1; the D call from TCRdb, TRBD1, cannot be confirmed without DNA. CDR1 is DFQATT and CDR2 is SNEGSKA in the germline V gene (reference sequence). The CDR3 extends over 16 amino acids. The CDR3 spells CSARGTDGPSYNEQFF.

This rearrangement joins TRBV7-8 to TRBJ2-7; TCRdb calls TRBD1, which cannot be checked without DNA. Germline V gene data show CDR1 as SGHVS and CDR2 as FQNEAQ. The CDR3 spans 13 residues. CDR3 in amino acids: CASSLTDSYEQYF.

The chain employs TRBV29-1 and TRBJ1-2; TCRdb proposes TRBD1, but this gene call is untestable without DNA. CDR3 length: 12 amino acids. CDR1 SQVTM and CDR2 ANQGSEA come from the germline V gene. CDR3 residues: CSVEVGAYGYTF.

The chain carries TRBV29-1 and TRBJ2-7; with no DNA, the TCRdb D assignment of TRBD1 cannot be verified. The CDR3 covers 14 residues. CDR1 and CDR2 (germline): SQVTM, ANQGSEA. CDR3 amino acids: CSVAGTGVWYEQYF.

Here the CDR3 reads CSVEDEQGPNTEAFF. The rearrangement uses TRBV29-1 and TRBJ1-1; checking the TCRdb D call of TRBD1 is not possible without DNA. The CDR3 spans 15 residues. Germline lookup yields CDR1 SQVTM and CDR2 ANQGSEA.

This sequence joins TRBV24-1 and TRBJ2-3. CDR1 and CDR2 (germline): KGHDR, SFDVKD. The CDR3 is made up of 15 amino acids. The CDR3: CATSGMRQATDTQYF.

The chain recombines TRBV2 with TRBJ1-1; TCRdb calls TRBD1, which cannot be checked without DNA. The germline gives CDR1 SNHLY, CDR2 FYNNEI. This CDR3 is built from 12 residues. The CDR3 here is CASSPWTVEAFF.

The V gene is TRBV6-5, the J gene TRBJ2-1. The CDR3 loop spans 11 amino acids. Per the germline V gene, CDR1 is MNHEY and CDR2 is SVGAGI. The CDR3 protein is CASSYGSEQFF.

V gene TRBV29-1 combines with J gene TRBJ1-2. This CDR3 spans 14 amino acids. From germline, CDR1 is SQVTM and CDR2 ANQGSEA. The CDR3 is CSVVPWDSGYGYTF.

J is TRBJ2-7 and V is TRBV29-1; TCRdb outputs TRBD1, but without DNA this stays unchecked. In germline, CDR1 is SQVTM, CDR2 ANQGSEA. CDR3 length: 14 amino acids. The CDR3 spells CSVELRDRDYEQYF.

The CDR3 protein is CASSFYSASGSYEQYF. V usage is TRBV28 and J usage is TRBJ2-7; no DNA is available, so the TRBD2 call from TCRdb remains unchecked. Germline V gene data show CDR1 as MDHEN and CDR2 as SYDVKM. The CDR3 covers 16 residues.

The chain joins TRBV19 to TRBJ2-2. This CDR3 spans 11 amino acids. Germline V lookup: CDR1 LNHDA, CDR2 SQIVND (reference sequence). CDR3 loop: CASSPVGELFF.

The CDR3 reads CASSPGGGPYEQYF. The genes are TRBV14 and TRBJ2-7; absent DNA, TCRdb's TRBD1 call cannot be checked. This CDR3 is 14 amino acids long. Germline lookup yields CDR1 SGHDN and CDR2 FVKESK. The whole variable domain, remainder taken from reference TRBV14 and TRBJ2-7, is EAGVTQFPSHSVIEKGQTVTLRCDPISGHDNLYWYRRVMGKEIKFLLHFVKESKQDESGMPNNRFLAERTGGTYSTLKVQPAELEDSGVYFCASSPGGGPYEQYFGPGTRLTVT.

V gene TRBV29-1 combines with J gene TRBJ1-1; TCRdb gives TRBD1 as the D gene, but with no DNA this cannot be confirmed. Germline V gives CDR1 SQVTM, CDR2 ANQGSEA. The CDR3 totals 13 residues. CDR3 loop: CSVVLGAHLEAFF.